This T cell receptor beta chain is from a study of blood T cell repertoires in COVID-19. Study-level background: Collection of acute and convalescent COVID-19 samples took place in the United States, Italy and Spain. PBMCs, B-cell-depleted T cells, or T cells provided the cDNA or gDNA that made up the material.

Per the study methods: From reference gene primer amplification, estimates of nucleated cell counts were derived. Data came from immunoSEQ multiplex PCR; TCRdb stores just in-frame clones and leaves some out. V and J calls and clone size are given by that table; D and trimming were obtained from the DNA. The repertoire holds 110,000 or so clones, around 85% seen once, with about 13% in the top ten. The length of the CDR3 is 13 residues. Germline loops: CDR1 SNHLY, CDR2 FYNNEI. Trimming shortened V by 4 bases and J by 5 bases, and 9 bases separated the two germline ends. The material sequenced was peripheral blood. This clonotype was sampled from a human donor in a cohort sampled during active COVID-19. The genes are TRBV2 and TRBJ1-5; D ambiguous. The CDR3 sequence is CASSVIRDQPQHF. CDR3 sequence (DNA): TGTGCCAGCAGTGTTATCCGGGATCAGCCCCAGCATTTT.